A selection of T cell receptor beta chains follows, all from one sample in a study of OX40 agonist ivuxolimab in advanced cancers. TCRdb's copy holds only in-frame clones and misses some; the assay was immunoSEQ multiplex PCR. The profile covers around 52,000 clones, with nearly 85% appearing a single time and over 3% taken by the ten largest. Sequenced material: CD4+ or CD8+ T cells sorted from blood, taken in a trial of the OX40 agonist ivuxolimab. These receptor sequences come from an adult with an advanced solid tumor such as melanoma, head and neck, liver or kidney cancer. CDR3s include the opening cysteine and the closing phenylalanine or tryptophan. The D gene is left open where the match is weak. Not every row has a clone size; where given, it reads once, few, many or a size class.

TRBD2	15	TRBV7-2	TRBJ2-1	large	TGTGCCAGCAGCTCTCTAGCGGGAGCCTACAATGAGCAGTTCTTC	CASSSLAGAYNEQFF
TRBD1	16	TRBV30	TRBJ2-6	few	TGTGCCTGGTTCCGGGACAGGGGGCGTGGGGCCAACGTCCTGACTTTC	CAWFRDRGRGANVLTF
TRBD1	15	TRBV19	TRBJ1-5	NA	TGTGCCAGTAGGACCAGACAGGGGATGAACCAGCCCCAGCATTTT	CASRTRQGMNQPQHF
TRBD1	13	TRBV30	TRBJ1-1	NA	TGTGCCTGCGACAGGGGGTCGAACACTGAAGCTTTCTTT	CACDRGSNTEAFF
NA	12	TRBV14	TRBJ1-2	few	TGTGCCAGCAGACTCACAGGGTATAGCTACACCTTC	CASRLTGYSYTF
NA	14	TRBV10-2	TRBJ1-4	few	TGCGCCAGCAGTGAACTACCGAGAAATGAAAAACTGTTTTTT	CASSELPRNEKLFF
NA	13	TRBV11-2	TRBJ1-1	NA	TGTGCCAGCAGAATACAGGGTGTCCCTGAAGCTTTCTTT	CASRIQGVPEAFF
NA	13	TRBV19	TRBJ2-1	once	TGTGCCAGTAAGTGGCAGGATTACAATGAGCAGTTCTTC	CASKWQDYNEQFF
TRBD2	15	TRBV28	TRBJ2-7	NA	TGTGCCAGCAGTTTAACGGGAGGGCCAAGCTACGAGCAGTACTTC	CASSLTGGPSYEQYF
NA	15	TRBV19	TRBJ1-5	NA	TGTGCCAGTAGTATAGTCTACGGAGGCAATCAGCCCCAGCATTTT	CASSIVYGGNQPQHF
NA	14	TRBV30	TRBJ2-7	NA	TGTGCCTGGGCCACCGGGACCGAAACGGCCGAGCAGTACTTC	CAWATGTETAEQYF
NA	15	TRBV10-3	TRBJ1-5	NA	TGTGCCACACAGCCTCAACAGGGTGTTTATCAGCCCCAGCATTTT	CATQPQQGVYQPQHF
NA	13	TRBV11-2	TRBJ2-3	NA	TGTGCCAGCAGCCCTAGTAGGGGGGATACGCAGTATTTT	CASSPSRGDTQYF
TRBD1	14	TRBV6-6	TRBJ1-1	NA	TGTGCCAGCAGCCCCGGACAGGGGGTCACTGAAGCTTTCTTT	CASSPGQGVTEAFF